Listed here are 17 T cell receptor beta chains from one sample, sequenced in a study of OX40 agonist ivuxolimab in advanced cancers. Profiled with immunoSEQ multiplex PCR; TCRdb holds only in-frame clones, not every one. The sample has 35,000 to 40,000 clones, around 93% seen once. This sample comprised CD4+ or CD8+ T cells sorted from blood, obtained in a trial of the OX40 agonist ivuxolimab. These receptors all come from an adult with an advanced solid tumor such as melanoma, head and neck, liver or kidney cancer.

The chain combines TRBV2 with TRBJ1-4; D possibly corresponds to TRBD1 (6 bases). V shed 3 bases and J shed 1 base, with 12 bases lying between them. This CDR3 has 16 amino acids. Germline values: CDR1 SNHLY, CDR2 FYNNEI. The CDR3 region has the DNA TGTGCCAGCAGTGAGGGGGCCCCGGGAACTAATGAAAAACTGTTTTTT. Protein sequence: CASSEGAPGTNEKLFF.

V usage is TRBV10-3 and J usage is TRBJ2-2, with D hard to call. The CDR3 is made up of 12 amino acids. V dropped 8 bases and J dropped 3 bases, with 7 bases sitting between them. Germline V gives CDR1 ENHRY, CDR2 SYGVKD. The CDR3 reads CAIHGDTGELFF. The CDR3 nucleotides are TGTGCCATCCACGGCGACACCGGGGAGCTGTTTTTT.

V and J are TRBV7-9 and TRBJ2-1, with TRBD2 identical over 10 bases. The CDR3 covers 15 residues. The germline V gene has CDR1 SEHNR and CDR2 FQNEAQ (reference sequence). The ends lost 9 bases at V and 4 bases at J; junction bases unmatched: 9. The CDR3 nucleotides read TGTGCCAGTAGGACTAGCGGATATAATTACAATGAGCAGTTCTTC. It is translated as CASRTSGYNYNEQFF.

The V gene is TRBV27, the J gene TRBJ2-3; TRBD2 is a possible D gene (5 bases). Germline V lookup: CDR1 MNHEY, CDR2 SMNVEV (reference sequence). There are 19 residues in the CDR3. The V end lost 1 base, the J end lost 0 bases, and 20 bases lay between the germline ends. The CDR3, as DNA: TGTGCCAGCAGTTTATTCCCTTTAGTGGGTAGCGTTAGCACAGATACGCAGTATTTT. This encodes CASSLFPLVGSVSTDTQYF.

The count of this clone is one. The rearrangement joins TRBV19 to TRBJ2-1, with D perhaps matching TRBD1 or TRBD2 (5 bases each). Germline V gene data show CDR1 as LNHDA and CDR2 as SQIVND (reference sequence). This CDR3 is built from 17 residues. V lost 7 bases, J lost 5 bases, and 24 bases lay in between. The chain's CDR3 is CASIPQAHTRLNNEQFF. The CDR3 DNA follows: TGTGCCAGTATCCCACAGGCCCACACAAGACTAAACAATGAGCAGTTCTTC.

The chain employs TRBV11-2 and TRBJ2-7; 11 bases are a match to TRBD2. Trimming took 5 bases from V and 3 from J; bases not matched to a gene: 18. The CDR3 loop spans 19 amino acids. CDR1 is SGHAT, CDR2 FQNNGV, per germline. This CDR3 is CASSPNINSHGTSGYEQYV. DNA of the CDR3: TGTGCCAGCAGCCCCAATATAAATAGTCATGGGACTAGCGGCTACGAGCAGTACGTC.

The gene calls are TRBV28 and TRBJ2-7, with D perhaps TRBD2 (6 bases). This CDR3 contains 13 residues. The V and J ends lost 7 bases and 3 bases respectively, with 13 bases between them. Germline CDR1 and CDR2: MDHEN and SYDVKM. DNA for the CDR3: TGTGCCAGCACGGGGGATCAACTCTACGAGCAGTACTTC. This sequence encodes CASTGDQLYEQYF. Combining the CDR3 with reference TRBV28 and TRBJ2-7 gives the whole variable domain DVKVTQSSRYLVKRTGEKVFLECVQDMDHENMFWYRQDPGLGLRLIYFSYDVKMKEKGDIPEGYSVSREKKERFSLILESASTNQTSMYLCASTGDQLYEQYFGPGTRLTVT.

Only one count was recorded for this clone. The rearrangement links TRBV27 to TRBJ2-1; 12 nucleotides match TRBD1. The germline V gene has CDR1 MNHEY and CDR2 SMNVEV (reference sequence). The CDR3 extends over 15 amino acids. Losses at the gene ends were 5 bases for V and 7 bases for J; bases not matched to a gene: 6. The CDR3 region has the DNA TGTGCCAGCAGTCCCGGGACAGGGGGCGGGAATGAGCAGTTCTTC. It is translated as CASSPGTGGGNEQFF.

CDR3 protein: CASSEPLEKLFF. CDR3 coding DNA: TGTGCCAGCAGTGAACCCTTGGAAAAACTGTTTTTT. This chain uses TRBV2 with TRBJ1-4; no definite D call. Germline-derived CDR1 and CDR2 are SNHLY and FYNNEI. Between the trimmed V and J ends, which lost 2 bases and 8 bases, there was a span of 6 bases. The CDR3 loop spans 12 amino acids.

As DNA, the CDR3 is TGTGCCAGCAGCTTAAACAGTCACTATGGCTACACCTTC. This sequence encodes CASSLNSHYGYTF. This chain joins TRBV11-2 and TRBJ1-2; no reliable D call. The ends were cut back, 2 bases at V and 3 bases at J, with 7 bases in the middle. Germline CDR1 is SGHAT and CDR2 is FQNNGV. The CDR3 has 13 residues.

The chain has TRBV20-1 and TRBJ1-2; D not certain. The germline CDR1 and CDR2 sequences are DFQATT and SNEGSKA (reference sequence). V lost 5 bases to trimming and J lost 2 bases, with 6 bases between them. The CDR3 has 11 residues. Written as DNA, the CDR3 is TGCAGTGCTCCTCCGAACTATGGCTACACCTTC. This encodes CSAPPNYGYTF.

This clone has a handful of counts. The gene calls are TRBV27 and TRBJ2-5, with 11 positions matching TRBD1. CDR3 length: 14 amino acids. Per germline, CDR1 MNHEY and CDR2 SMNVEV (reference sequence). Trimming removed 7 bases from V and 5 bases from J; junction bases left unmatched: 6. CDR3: CASNPGQGVETQYF. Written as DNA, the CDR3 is TGTGCCAGCAACCCGGGACAGGGGGTGGAGACCCAGTACTTC.

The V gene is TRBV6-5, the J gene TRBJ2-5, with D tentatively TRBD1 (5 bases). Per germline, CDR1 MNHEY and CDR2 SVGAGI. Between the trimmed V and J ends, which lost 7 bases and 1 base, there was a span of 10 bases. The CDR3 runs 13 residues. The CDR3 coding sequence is TGTGCCAGCACCCACAGGTTCCAAGAGACCCAGTACTTC. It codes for CASTHRFQETQYF.

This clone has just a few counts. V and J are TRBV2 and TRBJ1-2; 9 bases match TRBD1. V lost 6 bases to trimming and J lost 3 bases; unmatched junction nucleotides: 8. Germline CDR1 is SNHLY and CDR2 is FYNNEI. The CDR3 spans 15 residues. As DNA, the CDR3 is TGTGCCAGCAGGATCTGGACAGGGGCTGACTATGGCTACACCTTC. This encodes CASRIWTGADYGYTF. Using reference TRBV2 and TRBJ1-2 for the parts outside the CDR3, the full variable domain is EPEVTQTPSHQVTQMGQEVILRCVPISNHLYFYWYRQILGQKVEFLVSFYNNEISEKSEIFDDQFSVERPDGSNFTLKIRSTKLEDSAMYFCASRIWTGADYGYTFGSGTRLTVV.

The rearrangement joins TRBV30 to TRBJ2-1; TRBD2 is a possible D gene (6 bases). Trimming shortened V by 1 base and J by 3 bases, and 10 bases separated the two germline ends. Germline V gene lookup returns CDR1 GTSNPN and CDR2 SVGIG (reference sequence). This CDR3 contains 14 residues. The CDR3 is CAWSGLANYNEQFF. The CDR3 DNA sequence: TGTGCCTGGAGTGGGCTAGCGAACTACAATGAGCAGTTCTTC.

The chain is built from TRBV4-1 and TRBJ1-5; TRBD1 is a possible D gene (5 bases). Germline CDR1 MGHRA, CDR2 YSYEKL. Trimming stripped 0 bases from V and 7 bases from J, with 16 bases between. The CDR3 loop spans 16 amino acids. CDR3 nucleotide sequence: TGCGCCAGCAGCCAAGATGGGATGCGACCAGGGCAGCCCCAGCATTTT. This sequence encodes CASSQDGMRPGQPQHF.

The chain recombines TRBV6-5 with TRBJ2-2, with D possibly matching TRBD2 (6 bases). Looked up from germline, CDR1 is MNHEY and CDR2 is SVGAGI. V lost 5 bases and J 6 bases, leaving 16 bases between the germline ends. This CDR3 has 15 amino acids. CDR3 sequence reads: CASSPDTGVPGELFF. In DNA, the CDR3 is TGTGCCAGCAGTCCTGACACGGGGGTCCCCGGGGAGCTGTTTTTT.